The 21 T cell receptor beta chains presented below share a single source sample, sequenced in a study of shared clonotypes between healthy human individuals. The protocol was immunoSEQ multiplex PCR, while the TCRdb copy is restricted to in-frame clones and leaves out a portion. The sample carries 2,100,000 or so clones, around 95% recorded once. Sequenced input: naive CD4+ T cells sorted from blood. Subset denoted: CD45RA+ positively selected. The origin of the receptors is a man younger than 35 in good health.

The V gene is TRBV5-4, the J gene TRBJ2-5; weak D call: TRBD2 (6 bases). Per the germline V gene, CDR1 is SGHNT and CDR2 is YYREEE (reference sequence). The CDR3 extends over 17 amino acids. Trimming cost V 4 bases and J 2 bases, with 21 bases left between them. Here the CDR3 reads CASSPMILGLKQETQYF. As DNA, the CDR3 is TGTGCCAGCAGCCCGATGATTCTAGGACTAAAACAAGAGACCCAGTACTTC.

The genes are TRBV6-5 and TRBJ2-6; 9 bases align to TRBD1. Germline V gene data show CDR1 as MNHEY and CDR2 as SVGAGI. This CDR3 has 15 amino acids. After removal of 5 bases from V and 2 bases from J, the junction contained 1 base not matched to a gene. CDR3 loop: CASSHRGPGANVLTF. The CDR3 nucleotides are TGTGCCAGCAGTCACAGGGGGCCTGGGGCCAACGTCCTGACTTTC.

The table lists this clone with a few counts. The chain is built from TRBV30 and TRBJ1-2; no firm D call. The V and J ends lost 5 bases and 7 bases respectively, with 11 bases between them. Germline V CDR1 and CDR2: GTSNPN, SVGIG (reference sequence). This CDR3 spans 11 amino acids. The CDR3: CAWSHGVGYTF. DNA of the CDR3: TGTGCCTGGTCCCACGGGGTTGGCTACACCTTC.

This chain links TRBV7-2 with TRBJ2-7, with a weak D call TRBD2 (5 bases). Germline V gene data show CDR1 as SGHTA and CDR2 as FQGNSA. Trimming removed 1 base at V and 1 base at J, with 11 bases between. The CDR3 extends over 15 amino acids. The CDR3 DNA reads TGTGCCAGCAGCTTAGGGGGAGTGGGATCCTACGAGCAGTACTTC. Its protein is CASSLGGVGSYEQYF.

As regards this clone: Other DNA sequences within the sample encode an identical CDR3. CDR3 amino acids: CASSSLNYGYTF. The CDR3 DNA is TGTGCCAGCAGTTCCCTGAACTATGGCTACACCTTC. The chain uses TRBV28 and TRBJ1-2; D remains unclear. V was shortened by 4 bases and J by 2 bases, with 5 bases between the two germline ends. Germline V CDR1 and CDR2: MDHEN, SYDVKM. The CDR3 length is 12 residues.

The chain is built from TRBV28 and TRBJ2-7; 7 nucleotides agree with TRBD1. The germline V gene has CDR1 MDHEN and CDR2 SYDVKM. V trimming: 4 bases; J trimming: 7 bases; junction bases outside the gene matches: 16. The CDR3 length is 16 residues. This CDR3 reads CASSSNTGTDLWEQYF. The DNA for the CDR3 is TGTGCCAGCAGTTCGAACACCGGGACAGACCTCTGGGAGCAGTACTTC.

The genes are TRBV10-3 and TRBJ2-3; D remains unclear. Between the trimmed V and J ends, which lost 2 bases and 6 bases, there was a span of 12 bases. This CDR3 spans 14 amino acids. Germline V gene sequence: CDR1 ENHRY, CDR2 SYGVKD. The CDR3 is CAISEDGPFDTQYF. CDR3 nucleotides: TGTGCCATCAGTGAGGATGGGCCCTTCGATACGCAGTATTTT.

The V and J genes are TRBV30 and TRBJ1-1; weak D call: TRBD1 (6 bases). Trimming cost V 3 bases and J 4 bases, with 15 bases left between them. The CDR3 runs to 14 residues. From germline, CDR1 is GTSNPN and CDR2 SVGIG (reference sequence). As DNA, the CDR3 is TGTGCCTGGAGGTTCCAAGGGGGGGGCACTGAAGCTTTCTTT. As protein: CAWRFQGGGTEAFF.

The chain couples TRBV5-1 to TRBJ2-5; 10 nucleotides match TRBD2. Trimming cost V 0 bases and J 5 bases; bases outside gene matches: 7. This CDR3 region has 16 residues. CDR1 is SGHRS, CDR2 YFSETQ, per germline. This CDR3 is CASSLDPSGSFETQYF. Written as DNA, the CDR3 is TGCGCCAGCAGCTTGGATCCTAGCGGGAGTTTTGAGACCCAGTACTTC.

The genes are TRBV7-9 and TRBJ2-1; TRBD2 is a possible D gene (7 bases). Between the trimmed V and J ends, which lost 2 bases and 7 bases, there was a span of 18 bases. The CDR3 is made up of 16 amino acids. From germline, CDR1 is SEHNR and CDR2 FQNEAQ (reference sequence). Here the CDR3 DNA reads TGTGCCAGCAGCTTAAAGCGGGACATGAACCCAAATGAGCAGTTCTTC. It encodes CASSLKRDMNPNEQFF. The variable domain in full, with the rest retrieved from reference TRBV7-9 and TRBJ2-1, is DTGVSQNPRHKITKRGQNVTFRCDPISEHNRLYWYRQTLGQGPEFLTYFQNEAQLEKSRLLSDRFSAERPKGSFSTLEIQRTEQGDSAMYLCASSLKRDMNPNEQFFGPGTRLTVL.

This clone has a handful of counts. This chain links TRBV10-3 with TRBJ1-1; D is undetermined. The V gene's germline CDR1 is ENHRY and CDR2 SYGVKD. Trimming shortened V by 3 bases and J by 5 bases, and 13 bases separated the two germline ends. The CDR3 loop spans 14 amino acids. CDR3 sequence reads: CAISERESGTEAFF. The CDR3 bases are TGTGCCATCAGTGAAAGGGAGTCTGGAACTGAAGCTTTCTTT.

The chain joins TRBV4-3 to TRBJ2-1; 8 nucleotides align to TRBD2. Germline trimming cut 0 bases from V and 5 bases from J; bases unmatched to any gene: 9. From germline, CDR1 is LGHNA and CDR2 YSLEER. The CDR3 spans 17 residues. Written as DNA, the CDR3 is TGCGCCAGCAGCCAAGATAACCCGGGAGGGTTCAACAATGAGCAGTTCTTC. Its protein product is CASSQDNPGGFNNEQFF.

Here the CDR3 reads CASSLRRQQETQYF. CDR3 nucleotides: TGTGCCAGCAGTTTAAGACGGCAACAAGAGACCCAGTACTTC. This chain connects TRBV27 to TRBJ2-5; D unclear. The CDR3 is made up of 14 amino acids. Per germline, CDR1 MNHEY and CDR2 SMNVEV (reference sequence). The V and J ends lost 2 bases and 2 bases respectively, with 9 bases between them.

CDR3 coding DNA: TGTGCCAGCAGCAGAGGGACTAGCGGGCAGACAGATACGCAGTATTTT. Amino acids: CASSRGTSGQTDTQYF. V and J are TRBV11-2 and TRBJ2-3, with 12 bases aligning to TRBD2. The length of the CDR3 is 16 residues. V was clipped by 5 bases and J by 3 bases; unmatched bases: 6. From germline, CDR1 is SGHAT and CDR2 FQNNGV.

The V gene is TRBV6-6, the J gene TRBJ1-5; unclear D gene. Trimming stripped 2 bases from V and 3 bases from J, with 11 bases between. Germline V lookup: CDR1 MNHNY, CDR2 SVGAGI (reference sequence). The CDR3 consists of 15 residues. The CDR3 DNA reads as TGTGCCAGCAGTTACCCGGCGGGAAACAATCAGCCCCAGCATTTT. Amino acids: CASSYPAGNNQPQHF.

The chain is built from TRBV11-2 and TRBJ1-5; 7 bases align to TRBD1. V lost 5 bases and J lost 5; bases outside the gene matches: 12. This CDR3 comprises 16 residues. Germline loops: CDR1 SGHAT, CDR2 FQNNGV. The CDR3 bases are TGTGCCAGCAGCCGAGGACAGGTCGCCGCTTATCAGCCCCAGCATTTT. Its protein is CASSRGQVAAYQPQHF.

This sequence joins TRBV5-5 and TRBJ2-3, with unresolved D. Germline V CDR1 and CDR2: SGHKS, YYEKEE (reference sequence). The CDR3 contains 12 residues. V dropped 3 bases and J dropped 4 bases, with 6 bases sitting between them. CDR3 sequence reads: CASSSLSDTQYF. In DNA form, the CDR3 reads TGTGCCAGCAGCTCTTTATCAGATACGCAGTATTTT.

V gene TRBV4-1 combines with J gene TRBJ2-2; weak D call: TRBD2 (7 bases). This CDR3 has 15 residues. Germline CDR1 MGHRA, CDR2 YSYEKL. V gave up 0 bases and J gave up 8 bases, with 13 bases separating them. CDR3 sequence reads: CASSQEGGVRGELFF. The CDR3 nucleotides are TGCGCCAGCAGCCAAGAAGGGGGGGTCCGAGGGGAGCTGTTTTTT.

This rearrangement joins TRBV5-6 to TRBJ2-7, with 10 bases matching TRBD1. The CDR3 covers 16 residues. V shed 0 bases, J shed 6 bases, and the junction held 9 bases outside the gene matches. The germline gives CDR1 SGHDT, CDR2 YYEEEE. CDR3 residues: CASSLDRDRGVSEQYF. Written as DNA, the CDR3 is TGTGCCAGCAGCTTGGACCGGGACAGGGGTGTGAGCGAGCAGTACTTC.

The CDR3, as DNA: TGTGCCAGCAGCCGAAAAATGTCACAGGGGATTCTGGACGAGCAGTACTTC. Translation: CASSRKMSQGILDEQYF. The gene calls are TRBV27 and TRBJ2-7; TRBD1 matches at 7 bases. The CDR3 loop spans 17 amino acids. The ends lost 6 bases at V and 5 bases at J; junction bases unmatched: 19. Germline V lookup: CDR1 MNHEY, CDR2 SMNVEV (reference sequence).

J is TRBJ2-5 and V is TRBV14; D is possibly TRBD1 (5 bases). The ends were cut back, 4 bases at V and 4 bases at J, with 16 bases in the middle. Germline CDR1 and CDR2: SGHDN and FVKESK. This CDR3 has 15 residues. CDR3 loop: CASSLGQGIGETQYF. Written as DNA, the CDR3 is TGTGCCAGCAGCCTCGGTCAGGGTATCGGAGAGACCCAGTACTTC.